Detailed here is one TCR beta chain. This sample was included in a study of T cell responses to AZD1222 COVID-19 vaccine. Overall study: Second doses at about 4 or about 12 weeks were pooled.

Repertoires were generated with immunoSEQ multiplex PCR, while TCRdb's copy carries only in-frame clones and drops some. The repertoire holds about 120,000 clones, with roughly 89% as singletons. There are 18 residues in the CDR3. V lost 6 bases and J lost 1; bases outside the gene matches: 13. Germline V CDR1 and CDR2: SGHVS, FNYEAQ. The sequence derives from an adult in good health. The chain uses TRBV7-6 and TRBJ2-3, with TRBD2 matching 10 bases. The material sequenced was peripheral blood, taken on day 0 of AZD1222 vaccination. The CDR3 is CASSSRGLASGGTDTQYF. The CDR3 nucleotides read TGTGCCAGCAGTAGTCGGGGACTAGCGTCAGGGGGCACAGATACGCAGTATTTT.